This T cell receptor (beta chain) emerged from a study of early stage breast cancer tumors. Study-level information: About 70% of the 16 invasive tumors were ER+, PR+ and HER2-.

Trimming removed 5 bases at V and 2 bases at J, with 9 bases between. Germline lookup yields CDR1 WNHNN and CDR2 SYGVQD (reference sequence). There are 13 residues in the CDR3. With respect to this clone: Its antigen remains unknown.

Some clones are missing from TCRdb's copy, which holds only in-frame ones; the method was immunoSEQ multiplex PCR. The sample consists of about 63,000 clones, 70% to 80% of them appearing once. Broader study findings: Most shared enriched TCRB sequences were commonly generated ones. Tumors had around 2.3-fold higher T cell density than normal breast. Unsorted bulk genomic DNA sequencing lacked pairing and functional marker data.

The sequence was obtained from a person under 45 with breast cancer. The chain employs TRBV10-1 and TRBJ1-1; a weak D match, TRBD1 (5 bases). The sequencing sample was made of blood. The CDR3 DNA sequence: TGCGCCAGCAGTTTGACAGTTAACACTGAAGCTTTCTTT. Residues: CASSLTVNTEAFF.